This T cell receptor beta chain originates from a study of cytomegalovirus exposure and HLA in healthy donors. Findings of the study overall: In a later analysis, compared with equally common non-associated chains, HLA-associated beta chains were more expanded.

V dropped 2 bases and J dropped 7 bases, with 12 bases sitting between them. This CDR3 region has 13 residues. CDR1 is MNHEY, CDR2 SVGAGI, per germline. The PCR was carried out with 60 Vbeta primers and 13 Jbeta primers. Sequenced by immunoSEQ multiplex PCR; TCRdb stores in-frame clones only, minus some. The sample records approximately 190,000 clones, roughly 80% being singletons. Points on this clone: As yet, its antigen is unknown.

The rearrangement uses TRBV6-5 and TRBJ2-7, with a possible D match to TRBD1 (6 bases). The material sequenced was PBMCs. This sequence was found in a boy under 18 in good health and CMV-seronegative. CDR3 loop: CASSYGQRGEQYF. DNA of the CDR3: TGTGCCAGCAGTTACGGACAGCGAGGGGAGCAGTACTTC.